Below, one T cell receptor (beta chain) is given with its context. The target antigen is unknown. The V gene's germline CDR1 is SGHVS and CDR2 FQNEAQ. The CDR3 length is 16 residues. Trimming removed 0 bases from V and 6 bases from J; junction bases left unmatched: 5. The source of the sample is a study of shared clonotypes between healthy human individuals. Study results and caveats: The small donor group covered limited genetic and exposure diversity.

As handled by the study authors: ImmunoSEQ sequences covered only the junction and lacked quality scores; filtering therefore differed. Sequenced by immunoSEQ multiplex PCR; TCRdb stores in-frame clones only, minus some. The V and J calls and clone size are taken from that table; D and trimming were inferred from the DNA. Found here are about a million clones, 77% of them singletons; the top ten hold over 0.8%. The TCR originated in a man between 18 and 35 years old in good health. Some clones in this sample may be carry-over from other donors' samples. Sequenced material: memory CD4+ T cells from PBMCs. The subset: CD45RA-negative fraction. The chain links TRBV7-8 to TRBJ2-7; 13 nucleotides match TRBD2. The CDR3 loop reads CASSLAGGLAGSEQYF. DNA for the CDR3: TGTGCCAGCAGCTTAGCCGGGGGACTAGCGGGAAGCGAGCAGTACTTC.